This is a list of T cell receptor beta chains from one sample in a study of T-cell reconstitution after alpha-beta-depleted transplantation in children. TCRdb called the PCR reads again in MiXCR, with one record for every CDR3 protein. The sample shows about 260,000 distinct CDR3 sequences, roughly 8.2% of them seen only once. The sample consisted of PBMCs, mostly from graft donor cells, taken 180 days after TCRalphabeta/CD19-depleted stem cell transplant. All receptors derive from a male patient aged 10 to 17 who had a stem cell transplant for acute lymphoblastic leukemia, so the T cells may come from the graft donor. Both conserved end residues are part of each CDR3. D genes are given only for firm matches. Only some rows state a clone size, as once, few, many or a class for expanded clones.

CDR3 protein	CDR3 DNA	clone size	J gene	V gene	D gene
CASTLLGQGYTDTQYF	TGTGCCAGCACCCTATTGGGACAGGGCTACACAGATACGCAGTATTTT	many	TRBJ2-3	TRBV27	TRBD1
CASSLSTAGGTDTQYF	TGTGCCAGCAGTTTATCGACGGCGGGGGGCACAGATACGCAGTATTTT	many	TRBJ2-3	TRBV28	TRBD2
CASRDGTGGNQPQHF	TGTGCCAGCAGGGATGGGACAGGGGGCAATCAGCCCCAGCATTTT	many	TRBJ1-5	TRBV27	TRBD1
CSAREDGNQPQHF	TGCAGTGCTAGAGAGGATGGCAATCAGCCCCAGCATTTT	many	TRBJ1-5	TRBV20-1	.
CASSLGIYNQPQHF	TGTGCCAGCAGCTTAGGGATCTACAATCAGCCCCAGCATTTT	many	TRBJ1-5	TRBV7-2	.
CSAEKESGRYYEQYF	TGCAGTGCCGAAAAAGAGAGCGGGAGGTACTACGAGCAGTACTTC	many	TRBJ2-7	TRBV20-1	TRBD2
CATCPWTGSSYEQYF	TGTGCCACCTGCCCTTGGACAGGGAGCTCCTACGAGCAGTACTTC	many	TRBJ2-7	TRBV6-1	TRBD1
CASSLASSYYEQYF	TGTGCCAGCAGCTTAGCTAGCAGTTACTACGAGCAGTACTTC	many	TRBJ2-7	TRBV7-6	.
CASSPDKNTGELFF	TGTGCCAGCTCACCCGACAAGAACACCGGGGAGCTGTTTTTT	.	TRBJ2-2	TRBV18	.
CASSIKGGAGGRNEQFF	TGTGCCAGCAGTATAAAGGGGGGCGCGGGAGGCCGTAATGAGCAGTTCTTC	.	TRBJ2-1	TRBV7-3	TRBD2
CASSIVDKWPQHF	TGTGCCAGTAGTATAGTAGACAAATGGCCCCAGCATTTT	many	TRBJ1-5	TRBV19	.
CASSPGQIVNLNEKLFF	TGTGCCAGCAGTCCGGGACAGATAGTCAATCTTAATGAAAAACTGTTTTTT	many	TRBJ1-4	TRBV28	TRBD1
CASSLGPKETQYF	TGTGCCAGCAGCTTGGGGCCCAAAGAGACCCAGTACTTC	many	TRBJ2-5	TRBV7-3	.
CASSQDGSLKEQFF	TGCGCCAGCAGCCAAGATGGCAGTCTCAAAGAGCAGTTCTTC	many	TRBJ2-1	TRBV4-1	.
CASIYHEGGYTF	TGTGCCAGCATTTACCACGAGGGGGGCTACACCTTC	many	TRBJ1-2	TRBV2	.
CASRGLGSVVEQFF	TGTGCCAGCAGAGGACTAGGGTCCGTCGTTGAGCAGTTCTTC	many	TRBJ2-1	TRBV7-9	TRBD2
CASSLRNRQDTDTQYF	TGCGCCAGCAGCTTGCGAAACAGGCAGGATACAGATACGCAGTATTTT	many	TRBJ2-3	TRBV5-1	.
CASGVTSTQYF	TGTGCCAGCGGGGTAACCTCTACGCAGTATTTT	many	TRBJ2-3	TRBV7-8	.
CASRAGQGSYSNQPQHF	TGTGCCAGCAGAGCCGGACAGGGCAGTTATAGCAATCAGCCCCAGCATTTT	many	TRBJ1-5	TRBV6-2/TRBV6-3	TRBD1
CASSLLSGEDYGYTF	TGTGCCAGCAGTCTACTCTCAGGGGAGGACTATGGCTACACCTTC	many	TRBJ1-2	TRBV27	.
CARSPGFTDEQYF	TGTGCCAGGAGCCCCGGGTTCACGGACGAGCAGTACTTC	.	TRBJ2-7	TRBV7-9	.
CAISPGRGGEKLFF	TGTGCCATCAGTCCAGGGCGCGGGGGGGAAAAACTGTTTTTT	.	TRBJ1-4	TRBV10-3	.
CASSQATGNPQPQHF	TGCGCCAGCAGCCAAGCGACAGGGAACCCCCAGCCCCAGCATTTT	many	TRBJ1-5	TRBV4-1	TRBD1
CASSPILSGETQYF	TGTGCCAGCAGCCCCATATTATCTGGAGAGACCCAGTACTTC	.	TRBJ2-5	TRBV7-3	.
CAVQGVYEQYF	TGTGCCGTCCAAGGCGTCTACGAGCAGTACTTC	many	TRBJ2-7	TRBV2	.
CAISERDRVVYNEQFF	TGTGCCATCAGTGAGCGGGACAGGGTTGTCTACAATGAGCAGTTCTTC	many	TRBJ2-1	TRBV10-3	TRBD1
CASSQAPSGDTEAFF	TGCGCCAGCAGCCAAGCCCCCTCTGGGGACACTGAAGCTTTCTTT	many	TRBJ1-1	TRBV4-3	.
CASSPGRSNTEAFF	TGTGCCAGCAGTCCGGGGAGGTCGAACACTGAAGCTTTCTTT	many	TRBJ1-1	TRBV12-3/TRBV12-4	.
CASSLVGQGPETQYF	TGTGCCAGCAGCTTAGTCGGACAGGGGCCAGAGACCCAGTACTTC	many	TRBJ2-5	TRBV11-2	TRBD1
CASSEEWGGGELFF	TGTGCCAGCAGTGAAGAGTGGGGAGGCGGGGAGCTGTTTTTT	many	TRBJ2-2	TRBV2	.
CASSQSGREETQYF	TGTGCCAGCTCTCAAAGCGGGCGCGAGGAGACCCAGTACTTC	many	TRBJ2-5	TRBV18	.
CASSYSSRVVQETQYF	TGTGCCAGCAGTTACTCGTCGCGTGTCGTGCAAGAGACCCAGTACTTC	many	TRBJ2-5	TRBV6-5	.